This T cell receptor beta chain was observed in a study of human T cells and chemical hapten exposure. Study-wide results and caveats: Patch test score showed a positive correlation with PT1 expanded TCR counts. Because all patients had alopecia, their immune responses might differ from healthy ones.

The time point here: pre-sensitization, week 0. Treatment: therapeutic diphenylcyclopropenone sensitization with weekly scalp DPC. Blood collection took place prior to placing each patch test. The total RNA was obtained from whole blood that was not fractionated. This clonotype came up a few times. Its target is not known. The CDR3 runs to 12 residues. V lost 11 bases and J lost 4, with 12 bases in between. CDR1 is SGHTA, CDR2 FQGTGA, per germline. Each CDR3 protein gets one entry after TCRdb re-called the RACE reads with MiXCR. This sample carries some 330,000 distinct CDR3 sequences, about 5% of them seen once, and the ten largest clones take around 8%.

This specimen consisted of whole blood, obtained in connection with sensitization to the hapten diphenylcyclopropenone (DPC). The gene calls are TRBV7-3 and TRBJ1-5; D ambiguous. This TCR derives from a woman between 18 and 30 years old with alopecia areata. Some clones in this sample may be carry-over from other donors' samples. The DNA of the CDR3 is TGTGCCTGCGGGAGGCAGAATCAGCCCCAGCATTTT. Translating it yields CACGRQNQPQHF.